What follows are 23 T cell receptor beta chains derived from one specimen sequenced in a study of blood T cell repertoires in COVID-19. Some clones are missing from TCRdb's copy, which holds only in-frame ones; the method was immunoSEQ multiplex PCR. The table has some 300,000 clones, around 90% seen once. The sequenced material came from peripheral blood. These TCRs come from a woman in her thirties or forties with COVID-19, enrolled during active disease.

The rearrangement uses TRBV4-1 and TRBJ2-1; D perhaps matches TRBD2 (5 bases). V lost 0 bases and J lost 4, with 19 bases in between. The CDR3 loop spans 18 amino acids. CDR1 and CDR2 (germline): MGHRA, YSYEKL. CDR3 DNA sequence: TGCGCCAGCAGCCAAGATGGAGAGGTTGGAGCGGCGTACAATGAGCAGTTCTTC. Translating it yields CASSQDGEVGAAYNEQFF.

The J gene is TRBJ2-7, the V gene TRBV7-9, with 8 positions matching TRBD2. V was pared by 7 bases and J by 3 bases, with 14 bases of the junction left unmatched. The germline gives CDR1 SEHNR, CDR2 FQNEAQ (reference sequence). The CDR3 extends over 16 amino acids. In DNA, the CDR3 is TGTGCCAGCACACTATCCGGGGGGGACCGATACTACGAGCAGTACTTC. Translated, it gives CASTLSGGDRYYEQYF.

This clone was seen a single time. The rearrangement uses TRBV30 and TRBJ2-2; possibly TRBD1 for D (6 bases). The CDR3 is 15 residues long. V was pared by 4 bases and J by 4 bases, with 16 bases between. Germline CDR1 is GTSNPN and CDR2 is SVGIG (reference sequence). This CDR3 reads CAWTPVQGLTGELFF. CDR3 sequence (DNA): TGTGCCTGGACCCCGGTCCAGGGGCTCACCGGGGAGCTGTTTTTT.

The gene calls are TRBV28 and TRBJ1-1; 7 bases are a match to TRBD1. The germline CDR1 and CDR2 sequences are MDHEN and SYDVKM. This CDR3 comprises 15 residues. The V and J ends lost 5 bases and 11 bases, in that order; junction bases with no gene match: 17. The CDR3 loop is CASSHRGDSASGAFF. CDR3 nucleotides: TGTGCCAGCAGTCACCGAGGGGACAGTGCCAGCGGGGCTTTCTTT.

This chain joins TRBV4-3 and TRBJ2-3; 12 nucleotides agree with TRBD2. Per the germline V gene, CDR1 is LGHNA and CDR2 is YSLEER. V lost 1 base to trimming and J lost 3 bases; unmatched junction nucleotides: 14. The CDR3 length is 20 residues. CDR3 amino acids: CASSQGTSGTSQSSTDTQYF. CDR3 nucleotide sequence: TGCGCCAGCAGCCAAGGGACTAGCGGGACCTCCCAATCCTCTACAGATACGCAGTATTTT.

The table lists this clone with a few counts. The CDR3 DNA follows: TGCGCCAGCAGCCACCGGGACAGCACCGGGGAGCTGTTTTTT. This codes for CASSHRDSTGELFF. The chain couples TRBV4-3 to TRBJ2-2; the match to TRBD1 covers 7 bases. The CDR3 is made up of 14 amino acids. Trimming took 3 bases from V and 4 from J; bases not matched to a gene: 2. Germline V lookup: CDR1 LGHNA, CDR2 YSLEER.

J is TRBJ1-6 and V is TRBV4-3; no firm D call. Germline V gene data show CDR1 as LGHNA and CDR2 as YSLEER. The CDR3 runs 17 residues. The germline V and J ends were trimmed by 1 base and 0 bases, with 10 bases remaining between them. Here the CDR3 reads CASSQGRPSSYNSPLHF. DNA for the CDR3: TGCGCCAGCAGCCAAGGGAGGCCGAGCTCCTATAATTCACCCCTCCACTTT.

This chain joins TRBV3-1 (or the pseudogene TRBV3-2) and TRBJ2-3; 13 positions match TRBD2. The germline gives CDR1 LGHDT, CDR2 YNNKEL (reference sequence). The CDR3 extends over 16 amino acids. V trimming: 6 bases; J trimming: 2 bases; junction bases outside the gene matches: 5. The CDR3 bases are TGTGCCAGCAGGCGGACTAGCGGGAGTTTCACAGATACGCAGTATTTT. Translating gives CASRRTSGSFTDTQYF.

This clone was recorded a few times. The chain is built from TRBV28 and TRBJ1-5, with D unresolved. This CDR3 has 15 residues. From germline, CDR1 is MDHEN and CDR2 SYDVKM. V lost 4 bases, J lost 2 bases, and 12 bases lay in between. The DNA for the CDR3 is TGTGCCAGCAGTTATCTGACTTCGGGCAATCAGCCCCAGCATTTT. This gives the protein CASSYLTSGNQPQHF. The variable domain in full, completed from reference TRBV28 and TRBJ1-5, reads DVKVTQSSRYLVKRTGEKVFLECVQDMDHENMFWYRQDPGLGLRLIYFSYDVKMKEKGDIPEGYSVSREKKERFSLILESASTNQTSMYLCASSYLTSGNQPQHFGDGTRLSIL.

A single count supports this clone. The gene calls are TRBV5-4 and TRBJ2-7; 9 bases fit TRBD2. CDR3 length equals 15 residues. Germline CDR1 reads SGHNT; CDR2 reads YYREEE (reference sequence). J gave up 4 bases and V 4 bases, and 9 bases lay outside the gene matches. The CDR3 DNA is TGTGCCAGCAGCACGGGAGCGGGAGGTTGGTACGAGCAGTACTTC. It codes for CASSTGAGGWYEQYF.

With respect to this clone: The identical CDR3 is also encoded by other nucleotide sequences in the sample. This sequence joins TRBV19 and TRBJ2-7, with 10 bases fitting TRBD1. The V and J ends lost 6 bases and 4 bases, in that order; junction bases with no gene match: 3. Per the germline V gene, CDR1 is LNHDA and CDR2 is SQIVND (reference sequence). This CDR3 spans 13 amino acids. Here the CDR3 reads CASSRDRGYEQYF. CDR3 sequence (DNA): TGTGCCAGTAGCCGGGACAGGGGATACGAGCAGTACTTC.

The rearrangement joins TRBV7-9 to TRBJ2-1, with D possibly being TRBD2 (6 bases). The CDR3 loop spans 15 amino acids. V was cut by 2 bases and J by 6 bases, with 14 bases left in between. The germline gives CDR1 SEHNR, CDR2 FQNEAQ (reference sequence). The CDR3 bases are TGTGCCAGCAGCTTACTCGGGGGACCCCTCAATGAGCAGTTCTTC. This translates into CASSLLGGPLNEQFF.

The CDR3 is CASSDRVVSTTNTGELFF. CDR3 nucleotides: TGCGCCAGCAGCGACAGGGTAGTAAGTACTACGAACACCGGGGAGCTGTTTTTT. V and J are TRBV5-1 and TRBJ2-2, with TRBD1 matching 7 bases. V lost 4 bases to trimming and J lost 0 bases; unmatched junction nucleotides: 12. CDR1 is SGHRS, CDR2 YFSETQ, per germline. The CDR3 consists of 18 residues.

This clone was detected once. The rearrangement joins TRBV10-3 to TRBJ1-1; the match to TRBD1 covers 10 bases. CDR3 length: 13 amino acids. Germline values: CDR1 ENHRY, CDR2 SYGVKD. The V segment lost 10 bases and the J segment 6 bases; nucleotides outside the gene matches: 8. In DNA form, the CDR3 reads TGTGCCACCTCGGGACAGGGGACTGCTGAAGCTTTCTTT. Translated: CATSGQGTAEAFF.

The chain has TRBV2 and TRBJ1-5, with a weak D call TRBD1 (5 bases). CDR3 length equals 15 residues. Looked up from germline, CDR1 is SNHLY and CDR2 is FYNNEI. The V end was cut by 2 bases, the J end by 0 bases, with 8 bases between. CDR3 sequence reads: CASSEPTVSNQPQHF. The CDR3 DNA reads TGTGCCAGCAGTGAACCGACAGTTAGCAATCAGCCCCAGCATTTT.

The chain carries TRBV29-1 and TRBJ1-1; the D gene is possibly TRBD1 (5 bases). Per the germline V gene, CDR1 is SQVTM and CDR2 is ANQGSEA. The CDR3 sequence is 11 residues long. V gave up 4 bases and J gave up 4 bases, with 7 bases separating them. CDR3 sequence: CSVVGGTEAFF. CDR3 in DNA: TGCAGCGTTGTGGGGGGCACTGAAGCTTTCTTT.

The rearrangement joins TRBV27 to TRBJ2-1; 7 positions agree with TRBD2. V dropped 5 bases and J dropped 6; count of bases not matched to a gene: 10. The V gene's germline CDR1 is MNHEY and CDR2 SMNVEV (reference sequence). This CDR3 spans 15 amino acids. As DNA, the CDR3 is TGTGCCAGCAGTCTATGGGGGGGGATCAGCAATGAGCAGTTCTTC. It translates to CASSLWGGISNEQFF.

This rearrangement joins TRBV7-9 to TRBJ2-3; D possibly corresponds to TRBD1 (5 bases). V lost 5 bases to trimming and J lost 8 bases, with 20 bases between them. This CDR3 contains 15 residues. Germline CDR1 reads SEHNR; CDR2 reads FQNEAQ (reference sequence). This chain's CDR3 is CASSLPVRGIGTQYF. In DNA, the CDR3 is TGTGCCAGCAGCCTCCCGGTAAGGGGAATTGGTACGCAGTATTTT.

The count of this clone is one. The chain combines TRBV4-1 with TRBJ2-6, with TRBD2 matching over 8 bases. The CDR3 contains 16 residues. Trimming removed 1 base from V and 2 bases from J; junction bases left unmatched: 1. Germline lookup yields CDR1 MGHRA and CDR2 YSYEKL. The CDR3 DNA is TGCGCCAGCAGCCAAGCGGGAGGGACTGGGGCCAACGTCCTGACTTTC. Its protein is CASSQAGGTGANVLTF.

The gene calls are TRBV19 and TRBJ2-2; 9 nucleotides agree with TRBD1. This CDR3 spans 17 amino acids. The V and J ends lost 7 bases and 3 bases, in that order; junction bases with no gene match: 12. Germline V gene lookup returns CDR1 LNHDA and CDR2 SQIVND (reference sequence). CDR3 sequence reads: CASTTGIWTGDTGELFF. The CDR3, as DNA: TGTGCCAGTACTACGGGGATTTGGACAGGGGACACCGGGGAGCTGTTTTTT.

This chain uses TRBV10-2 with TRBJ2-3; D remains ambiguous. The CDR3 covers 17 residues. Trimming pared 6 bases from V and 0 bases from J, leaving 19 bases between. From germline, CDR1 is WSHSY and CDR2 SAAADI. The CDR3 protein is CASRAIYNAASTDTQYF. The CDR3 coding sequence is TGCGCCAGCAGAGCGATTTATAACGCCGCTAGCACAGATACGCAGTATTTT.

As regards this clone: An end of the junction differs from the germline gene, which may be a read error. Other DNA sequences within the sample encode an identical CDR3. The CDR3 is CASGRVAGGNNSPLHF. CDR3 DNA sequence: TGTGCCAGCGGCCGGGTGGCAGGAGGTAATAATTCGCCCCTCCACTTT. This chain links TRBV28 with TRBJ1-6; D gene unclear. The germline V gene encodes CDR1 MDHEN and CDR2 SYDVKM. The CDR3 has 16 amino acids.

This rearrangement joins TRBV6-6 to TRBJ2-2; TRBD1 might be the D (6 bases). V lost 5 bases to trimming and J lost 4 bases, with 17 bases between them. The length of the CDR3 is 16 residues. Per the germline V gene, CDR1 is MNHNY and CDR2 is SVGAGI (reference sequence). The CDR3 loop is CASSPIGTPSTGELFF. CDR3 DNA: TGTGCCAGCAGTCCGATCGGGACACCCTCCACCGGGGAGCTGTTTTTT.